The clone carrying this T cell receptor beta chain was seen at least ten times. Its cognate antigen is unknown. V shed 6 bases and J 1 base; nucleotides not matched to a gene: 10. The germline V gene has CDR1 SGHVS and CDR2 FNYEAQ. This CDR3 is 16 amino acids long. MiXCR, run by TCRdb on the multiplex PCR reads, gives a single entry per CDR3 protein. The table records 66,000 or so distinct CDR3 sequences, 40% to 45% of them present only once. These data originate in a study of breast tumors, draining lymph nodes, adjacent tissues. General study results and limits: Luminal-like breast cancer showed significantly greater tumor-nontumor repertoire similarity than basal-like breast cancer did. Tumor repertoires ranked between lymph nodes and nontumor tissue in diversity, with V and J gene preferences. The lymph node origin of tumor T cells was framed as consistent with a hypothesis, not demonstrated.

The sequenced sample was breast tumor tissue. V gene TRBV7-6 combines with J gene TRBJ2-5; 8 bases fit TRBD2. The receptor comes from a female donor with breast cancer. Some clones in this sample may be carry-over from other donors' samples. The CDR3 loop is CASRDVSGAVQETQYF. DNA for the CDR3: TGTGCCAGCAGGGATGTTAGCGGGGCGGTCCAAGAGACCCAGTACTTC.